The next 27 T cell receptor beta chains were all read from a single sample in a study of shared clonotypes between healthy human individuals. TCRdb's table, derived via immunoSEQ multiplex PCR, lists solely in-frame clones and lacks some. The sample holds about 1 million clones; 70% to 80% are singletons and the top ten take nearly 1.5%. Sequenced sample: memory CD4+ T cells sorted from blood. Subset meaning: CD45RA-negative fraction. The receptor set was obtained from a man aged 18 to 29 in good health.

Comments on this clone: A much larger clone differs by one base, so this may be a read error. The chain recombines TRBV5-5 with TRBJ2-2, with D unclear. This CDR3 comprises 13 residues. The V and J ends lost 1 base and 4 bases respectively, with 5 bases between them. Germline lookup yields CDR1 SGHKS and CDR2 YYEKEE (reference sequence). For the CDR3, the DNA is TGTGCCAGCAGCTTGATGGGCACCGGGGAGCTGTTTTTT. It codes for CASSLMGTGELFF.

The chain employs TRBV5-6 and TRBJ1-5; D is unresolved. This CDR3 is 12 amino acids long. Germline loops: CDR1 SGHDT, CDR2 YYEEEE. V lost 4 bases and J 4 bases, leaving 6 bases between the germline ends. The CDR3 sequence is CASSRVNQPQHF. In DNA form, the CDR3 reads TGTGCCAGCAGCCGCGTTAATCAGCCCCAGCATTTT.

The chain uses TRBV7-8 and TRBJ2-7; D is undetermined. Trimming removed 1 base from V and 0 bases from J, with 16 bases in between. The germline CDR1 and CDR2 sequences are SGHVS and FQNEAQ. This CDR3 has 17 amino acids. As DNA, the CDR3 is TGTGCCAGCAGCTTAGTTCTGCTACGTGGCGACTCCTACGAGCAGTACTTC. This gives the protein CASSLVLLRGDSYEQYF.

The V gene is TRBV29-1, the J gene TRBJ2-3, with 9 bases that match TRBD1. This CDR3 is built from 16 residues. V was pared by 8 bases and J by 0 bases, with 12 bases of the junction left unmatched. The germline V gene encodes CDR1 SQVTM and CDR2 ANQGSEA. The CDR3 region has the DNA TGCAGCTACTGGGACAGGGAGAGGGGTAGCACAGATACGCAGTATTTT. It specifies CSYWDRERGSTDTQYF.

The chain has TRBV28 and TRBJ1-2; 7 bases line up with TRBD1. The germline V gene encodes CDR1 MDHEN and CDR2 SYDVKM. The V gene end was trimmed by 8 bases and the J gene end by 5 bases; junction bases not matched to a gene: 11. There are 14 residues in the CDR3. The CDR3 spells CASSALGQQYGYTF. The CDR3 DNA sequence: TGTGCCAGCTCCGCCCTGGGACAGCAATATGGCTACACCTTC.

The chain carries TRBV27 and TRBJ2-5; D is undetermined. The CDR3 is 13 residues long. Germline V gives CDR1 MNHEY, CDR2 SMNVEV (reference sequence). Trimming left V 5 bases short and J 5 bases short, with 12 bases between. In DNA, the CDR3 is TGTGCCAGCAGTAACGGTGCAGCGGAGACCCAGTACTTC. Its protein is CASSNGAAETQYF.

With regard to this clone: This may stem from a read error, because a much larger clone lies one nucleotide away. The genes are TRBV20-1 and TRBJ1-6; no clear D gene. This CDR3 is built from 11 residues. Per the germline V gene, CDR1 is DFQATT and CDR2 is SNEGSKA (reference sequence). The V end lost 3 bases, the J end lost 7 bases, and 4 bases lay between the germline ends. The CDR3 DNA reads TGCAGTGCTAGCAGGAATTCACCCCTCCACTTT. Its protein product is CSASRNSPLHF.

This sequence joins TRBV7-2 and TRBJ2-7; 8 bases map to TRBD1. Trimming took 5 bases from V and 1 from J; bases not matched to a gene: 7. Germline V lookup: CDR1 SGHTA, CDR2 FQGNSA. The CDR3 extends over 15 amino acids. CDR3 sequence: CASSARGTGSYEQYF. For the CDR3, the DNA is TGTGCCAGCAGCGCCCGAGGGACAGGTTCCTACGAGCAGTACTTC.

This chain uses TRBV28 with TRBJ1-1, with TRBD1 identical over 10 bases. Germline trimming cut 5 bases from V and 3 bases from J; bases unmatched to any gene: 6. This CDR3 has 15 residues. Germline assignment: CDR1 MDHEN and CDR2 SYDVKM. The CDR3 nucleotides read TGTGCCAGCAGTCCACCGGGACAGGGGTACACTGAAGCTTTCTTT. Translation gives CASSPPGQGYTEAFF.

This clone has a count of ten or more. The rearrangement joins TRBV6-6 to TRBJ2-3; 7 bases align to TRBD1. CDR3 length: 15 residues. V shed 2 bases, J shed 4 bases, and the junction held 6 bases outside the gene matches. The germline V gene has CDR1 MNHNY and CDR2 SVGAGI (reference sequence). The CDR3 spells CASSYGQGESDTQYF. The CDR3 nucleotides are TGTGCCAGCAGTTACGGGCAGGGGGAATCAGATACGCAGTATTTT.

The V gene is TRBV7-6, the J gene TRBJ2-2, with D perhaps TRBD2 (5 bases). The CDR3 spans 13 residues. The germline V gene encodes CDR1 SGHVS and CDR2 FNYEAQ. V lost 6 bases and J lost 6, with 11 bases in between. Here the CDR3 DNA reads TGTGCCAGCAGTCGGGGAGCCGCCGGGGAGCTGTTTTTT. Translated: CASSRGAAGELFF.

A word on this clone: Other DNA variants within this sample encode the same CDR3. J is TRBJ2-3 and V is TRBV5-1, with D perhaps TRBD1 or TRBD2 (6 bases each). The germline V gene encodes CDR1 SGHRS and CDR2 YFSETQ. This CDR3 region has 15 residues. V was trimmed by 0 bases and J by 2 bases, leaving 10 bases between them. In DNA form, the CDR3 reads TGCGCCAGCAGCTTGGTCGGGGGCACCACAGATACGCAGTATTTT. It yields the protein CASSLVGGTTDTQYF.

The chain joins TRBV6-6 to TRBJ1-1, with unresolved D. Germline V lookup: CDR1 MNHNY, CDR2 SVGAGI (reference sequence). Trimming removed 1 base at V and 6 bases at J, with 12 bases between. The CDR3 is 14 residues long. CDR3 bases: TGTGCCAGCAGTTACTGGCCCAATGAGGCTGAAGCTTTCTTT. Translated: CASSYWPNEAEAFF.

This clone is a singleton in its sample. The rearrangement links TRBV2 to TRBJ2-7, with D perhaps TRBD2 (5 bases). CDR1 SNHLY and CDR2 FYNNEI come from the germline V gene. Trimming removed 8 bases from V and 1 base from J, with 9 bases in between. The CDR3 covers 12 residues. The CDR3 protein is CASARTSYEQYF. CDR3 DNA sequence: TGTGCCAGCGCGAGGACTTCCTACGAGCAGTACTTC.

This chain uses TRBV20-1 with TRBJ1-2; D not resolved. Trimming removed 5 bases from V and 5 bases from J, with 6 bases in between. Germline V lookup: CDR1 DFQATT, CDR2 SNEGSKA (reference sequence). The CDR3 contains 10 residues. Written as DNA, the CDR3 is TGCAGTGCTGCGTTTTATGGCTACACCTTC. This gives the protein CSAAFYGYTF.

V gene TRBV2 combines with J gene TRBJ2-3, with D possibly matching TRBD1 (5 bases). The germline V gene has CDR1 SNHLY and CDR2 FYNNEI. CDR3 length: 18 amino acids. V lost 7 bases, J lost 0 bases, and 23 bases lay in between. As DNA, the CDR3 is TGTGCCAGCAACCTTTTACTACAGGTCCTCACTAGCACAGATACGCAGTATTTT. Residues: CASNLLLQVLTSTDTQYF.

The V call is TRBV28, the J call TRBJ2-2, with TRBD2 matching over 8 bases. The germline gives CDR1 MDHEN, CDR2 SYDVKM. After removal of 6 bases from V and 1 base from J, the junction contained 4 bases not matched to a gene. The CDR3 totals 15 residues. The CDR3 DNA is TGTGCCAGCAGCTACCTAGCGGGGAACACCGGGGAGCTGTTTTTT. It specifies CASSYLAGNTGELFF.

The chain is built from TRBV6-1 and TRBJ1-5, with a tentative D call TRBD1 (5 bases). Trimming stripped 2 bases from V and 0 bases from J, with 17 bases between. CDR3 length: 18 residues. CDR1 MNHNS and CDR2 SASEGT come from the germline V gene. Here the CDR3 reads CASSESPRTTYSNQPQHF. The CDR3 bases are TGTGCCAGCAGTGAAAGCCCCAGGACAACTTATAGCAATCAGCCCCAGCATTTT.

A few counts support this clone. V and J are TRBV19 and TRBJ1-1; the D gene is possibly TRBD1 (5 bases). In germline, CDR1 is LNHDA, CDR2 SQIVND (reference sequence). The CDR3 covers 13 residues. The V gene lost 4 bases and the J gene lost 4 bases, with 10 bases spanning the gap. CDR3 nucleotide sequence: TGTGCCAGTAGTAGCAGGGAGGGCACTGAAGCTTTCTTT. Its translation: CASSSREGTEAFF.

The V gene is TRBV9, the J gene TRBJ2-3; no clear D gene. Trimming removed 0 bases from V and 4 bases from J, with 9 bases in between. Germline values: CDR1 SGDLS, CDR2 YYNGEE. The CDR3 length is 14 residues. In DNA, the CDR3 is TGTGCCAGCAGCGTAGATCCAGTTCCAGATACGCAGTATTTT. Translation gives CASSVDPVPDTQYF.

The chain is built from TRBV30 and TRBJ2-1; D remains ambiguous. Trimming stripped 3 bases from V and 4 bases from J, with 13 bases between. Germline values: CDR1 GTSNPN, CDR2 SVGIG (reference sequence). This CDR3 has 14 amino acids. The CDR3 sequence is CAWSGGRPYNEQFF. DNA for the CDR3: TGTGCCTGGAGCGGCGGTCGGCCGTACAATGAGCAGTTCTTC.

This chain joins TRBV27 and TRBJ2-2, with D uncertain. Trimming shortened V by 5 bases and J by 13 bases, and 14 bases separated the two germline ends. The V gene's germline CDR1 is MNHEY and CDR2 SMNVEV (reference sequence). The CDR3 has 12 residues. CDR3 nucleotides: TGTGCCAGCAGTGGGTCACCTAGAGTGCTGTTTTTT. Protein sequence: CASSGSPRVLFF.

The chain recombines TRBV28 with TRBJ2-3; TRBD2 matches at 8 bases. Trimming at V came to 5 bases and at J to 3 bases, leaving 10 bases not matched to a gene. CDR3 length equals 16 residues. Germline V gene sequence: CDR1 MDHEN, CDR2 SYDVKM. CDR3 sequence (DNA): TGTGCCAGCAGTCCGGGGGGGTATGGTTTTACAGATACGCAGTATTTT. This codes for CASSPGGYGFTDTQYF.

Here the CDR3 reads CASSEQGKSEQYF. DNA for the CDR3: TGCGCCAGCAGTGAACAGGGGAAAAGCGAGCAGTACTTC. The rearrangement links TRBV10-2 to TRBJ2-7; 7 nucleotides match TRBD1. The CDR3 contains 13 residues. Germline loops: CDR1 WSHSY, CDR2 SAAADI. With V trimmed by 3 bases and J by 6 bases, 5 bases remained unmatched.

This sequence joins TRBV6-6 and TRBJ1-1; TRBD1 agrees at 7 bases. Germline values: CDR1 MNHNY, CDR2 SVGAGI (reference sequence). This CDR3 comprises 14 residues. V shed 10 bases, J shed 0 bases, and the junction held 8 bases outside the gene matches. CDR3 in amino acids: CATYLQGLNTEAFF. The CDR3 region has the DNA TGTGCCACCTACTTACAGGGGTTGAACACTGAAGCTTTCTTT.

The chain employs TRBV9 and TRBJ2-3; tentatively, D is TRBD1 or TRBD2 (6 bases each). This CDR3 has 16 amino acids. Per germline, CDR1 SGDLS and CDR2 YYNGEE. Trimming shortened V by 5 bases and J by 3 bases, and 19 bases separated the two germline ends. The CDR3 DNA sequence: TGTGCCAGCAGTAAGGGGGGCTCGATCCGTACAGATACGCAGTATTTT. Its translation: CASSKGGSIRTDTQYF.

This clone has more than one count but fewer than ten. The CDR3 region has the DNA TGTGCCATCAAGTGGGGGGACAATCAGCCCCAGCATTTT. This sequence encodes CAIKWGDNQPQHF. This sequence joins TRBV10-3 and TRBJ1-5; a weak D match, TRBD1 (5 bases). V was cut by 7 bases and J by 3 bases, with 10 bases left in between. Germline CDR1 ENHRY, CDR2 SYGVKD. The CDR3 contains 13 residues.